The 2 T cell receptor beta chains below were found in one sample sequenced in a study of blood T cell repertoires in COVID-19. Clones were read by immunoSEQ multiplex PCR, and TCRdb kept only the in-frame ones, dropping some. Of about 120,000 clones in the sample, roughly nine tenths were seen once. Sequenced material: peripheral blood. The receptors shown here come from a man aged 65 to 85 who had recovered from COVID-19.

This rearrangement joins TRBV2 to TRBJ1-2; 8 bases are a match to TRBD1. The V segment lost 6 bases and the J segment 5 bases; nucleotides outside the gene matches: 8. This CDR3 comprises 14 residues. In germline, CDR1 is SNHLY, CDR2 FYNNEI. CDR3 sequence reads: CASSPDRGPYGYTF. The CDR3 nucleotides are TGTGCCAGCAGCCCAGACAGGGGTCCGTATGGCTACACCTTC. The full variable domain, in which reference TRBV2 and TRBJ1-2 provide the parts outside the CDR3, is EPEVTQTPSHQVTQMGQEVILRCVPISNHLYFYWYRQILGQKVEFLVSFYNNEISEKSEIFDDQFSVERPDGSNFTLKIRSTKLEDSAMYFCASSPDRGPYGYTFGSGTRLTVV.

This rearrangement joins TRBV11-2 to TRBJ2-7; D perhaps matches TRBD2 (8 bases). This CDR3 contains 14 residues. Per germline, CDR1 SGHAT and CDR2 FQNNGV. Trimming left V 10 bases short and J 3 bases short, with 19 bases between. The CDR3 nucleotides are TGTGCCACCATGCGGGGGGCAGGGGGCTACGAGCAGTACTTC. Protein product: CATMRGAGGYEQYF.